This T cell receptor beta chain was documented in a study of cytomegalovirus exposure and HLA in healthy donors. The CDR3 is made up of 13 amino acids. CDR1 and CDR2 from the germline V gene are MDHEN and SYDVKM. The V gene lost 8 bases and the J gene lost 8 bases, with 13 bases spanning the gap. 13 Jbeta primers and 60 Vbeta primers were used for the PCR. Produced via immunoSEQ multiplex PCR; TCRdb's table is partial and in-frame only. The table records about 170,000 clones, approximately 73% of them present only once. The receptor comes from a woman aged 18-29 years in good health and CMV-seropositive. Sequencing was carried out using PBMCs. This chain connects TRBV28 to TRBJ1-6; D gene uncertain. The CDR3 sequence: CASLVNRDSPLHF. As DNA, the CDR3 is TGTGCCAGCCTCGTCAACCGGGATTCACCCCTCCACTTT. The full variable domain, completed using reference TRBV28 and TRBJ1-6, is DVKVTQSSRYLVKRTGEKVFLECVQDMDHENMFWYRQDPGLGLRLIYFSYDVKMKEKGDIPEGYSVSREKKERFSLILESASTNQTSMYLCASLVNRDSPLHFGNGTRLTVT.